Listed below are T cell receptor beta chains from one sample, sequenced in a study of T cell responses to AZD1222 COVID-19 vaccine. Only in-frame clones appear in the TCRdb table, and some are missing; sequencing was by immunoSEQ multiplex PCR. The sample includes 150,000 or so clones, around nine tenths of them seen just once. This material consisted of peripheral blood, taken 28 days after the second AZD1222 dose. All receptors derive from an adult who received the AZD1222 COVID-19 vaccine. The CDR3 runs from the conserved cysteine through the conserved F or W. D genes are given only for firm matches. Clone size appears in some rows only: once, few, many, or a class for an expanded clone.

CDR3nt: TGTGCCAGCAGTCGCCTCCTTGGGGGATCCCCAATAGGGAGCTATGGCTACACCTTC; CDR3aa: CASSRLLGGSPIGSYGYTF; j_gene: TRBJ1-2; d_gene: .; abundance: .; v_gene: TRBV6-6
CDR3nt: TGTGCCACCAGCCGACGCGAGGAGACCCAGTACTTC; CDR3aa: CATSRREETQYF; j_gene: TRBJ2-5; d_gene: .; abundance: .; v_gene: TRBV15
CDR3nt: TGTGCCAGCAGCCAAGATTACCCGGGACAGGGCAGTCCCAAAAACATTCAGTACTTC; CDR3aa: CASSQDYPGQGSPKNIQYF; j_gene: TRBJ2-4; d_gene: TRBD1; abundance: .; v_gene: TRBV3-1/TRBV3-2
CDR3nt: TGTGCCAGCAGTTTAGGCCAGGGTGAGGCTTTCTTT; CDR3aa: CASSLGQGEAFF; j_gene: TRBJ1-1; d_gene: .; abundance: .; v_gene: TRBV28
CDR3nt: TGTGCCGCCCAGGGGCCGGTTCCGATGAACACTGAAGCTTTCTTT; CDR3aa: CAAQGPVPMNTEAFF; j_gene: TRBJ1-1; d_gene: .; abundance: .; v_gene: TRBV6-5
CDR3nt: TGTGCCAGCAGCTTAGTTCCTACCCTCACAGATACGCAGTATTTT; CDR3aa: CASSLVPTLTDTQYF; j_gene: TRBJ2-3; d_gene: .; abundance: .; v_gene: TRBV7-8
CDR3nt: TGTGCCAGCAGTTTAGTTGGGGGTGGCACTGAAGCTTTCTTT; CDR3aa: CASSLVGGGTEAFF; j_gene: TRBJ1-1; d_gene: .; abundance: .; v_gene: TRBV27
CDR3nt: TGTGCCAGCAGCTCGACTCCCCCCACCTACGAGCAGTACTTC; CDR3aa: CASSSTPPTYEQYF; j_gene: TRBJ2-7; d_gene: .; abundance: .; v_gene: TRBV13
CDR3nt: TGTGCCAGCAGTTCCGCGACAGGGTGGGTTCTCGAGCAGTACTTC; CDR3aa: CASSSATGWVLEQYF; j_gene: TRBJ2-7; d_gene: TRBD1; abundance: .; v_gene: TRBV6-5
CDR3nt: TGTGCCAGCAGCTTGGTCGTACGGCTCTACGAGCAGTACTTC; CDR3aa: CASSLVVRLYEQYF; j_gene: TRBJ2-7; d_gene: .; abundance: .; v_gene: TRBV11-2
CDR3nt: TGTGCCAGCGGCGGATGGACGGCTTCACAGCCCCAGCATTTT; CDR3aa: CASGGWTASQPQHF; j_gene: TRBJ1-5; d_gene: .; abundance: .; v_gene: TRBV2
CDR3nt: TGTGCCAGCAGCCCGCGGGGAGGGCGTAACACCGGGGAGCTGTTTTTT; CDR3aa: CASSPRGGRNTGELFF; j_gene: TRBJ2-2; d_gene: TRBD2; abundance: .; v_gene: TRBV5-8
CDR3nt: TGCGCCAGCAGCCAAGAATGGGGGGGCAATCAGCCCCAGCATTTT; CDR3aa: CASSQEWGGNQPQHF; j_gene: TRBJ1-5; d_gene: .; abundance: .; v_gene: TRBV4-1
CDR3nt: TGTGCCAGCAGCCACGCTGGGACAATTTACGCGAACACCGGGGAGCTGTTTTTT; CDR3aa: CASSHAGTIYANTGELFF; j_gene: TRBJ2-2; d_gene: .; abundance: .; v_gene: TRBV3-1/TRBV3-2
CDR3nt: TGTGCCACCAGTGCCTCCGGGACTAGCGGGAGGTTGGAGACCCAGTACTTC; CDR3aa: CATSASGTSGRLETQYF; j_gene: TRBJ2-5; d_gene: TRBD2; abundance: .; v_gene: TRBV24-1
CDR3nt: TGTGCCAGTAGTACTAACAGGGCTCCCACTGAAGCTTTCTTT; CDR3aa: CASSTNRAPTEAFF; j_gene: TRBJ1-1; d_gene: .; abundance: few; v_gene: TRBV19
CDR3nt: TGTGCCAGCAGCTTAGGGGACAGGAGCTATTCACCCCTCCACTTT; CDR3aa: CASSLGDRSYSPLHF; j_gene: TRBJ1-6; d_gene: TRBD1; abundance: .; v_gene: TRBV7-9
CDR3nt: TGTGCCAGCAGCAAGACCGGGACAGGGACTTATGAAGCTTTCTTT; CDR3aa: CASSKTGTGTYEAFF; j_gene: TRBJ1-1; d_gene: TRBD1; abundance: .; v_gene: TRBV5-4
CDR3nt: TGTGCCAGCCTGATATCCGGGCCTGGCTACACCTTC; CDR3aa: CASLISGPGYTF; j_gene: TRBJ1-2; d_gene: .; abundance: once; v_gene: TRBV7-3
CDR3nt: TGTGCCAGCAGGGACAGGGGGGGCTACACCTTC; CDR3aa: CASRDRGGYTF; j_gene: TRBJ1-2; d_gene: TRBD1; abundance: .; v_gene: TRBV12-3/TRBV12-4
CDR3nt: TGTGCCAGCAGTTTATCGTCCGACAATGAGCAGTTCTTC; CDR3aa: CASSLSSDNEQFF; j_gene: TRBJ2-1; d_gene: .; abundance: .; v_gene: TRBV27
CDR3nt: TGCGCCAGCAGCTCCAGACTAGCGGGAGTTTCCTACGAGCAGTACTTC; CDR3aa: CASSSRLAGVSYEQYF; j_gene: TRBJ2-7; d_gene: TRBD2; abundance: .; v_gene: TRBV5-1
CDR3nt: TGTGCCAGCAGCTTGGAACAGAGGGCCACAGATACGCAGTATTTT; CDR3aa: CASSLEQRATDTQYF; j_gene: TRBJ2-3; d_gene: .; abundance: .; v_gene: TRBV5-4
CDR3nt: TGTGCCAGCAGCTTATATAGCGGGGATGATGAGCAGTTCTTC; CDR3aa: CASSLYSGDDEQFF; j_gene: TRBJ2-1; d_gene: TRBD2; abundance: .; v_gene: TRBV7-2
CDR3nt: TGTGCCAGCAGCTTCGGGGGCGGGCACAAGGTGCCTAGAGATACGCAGTATTTT; CDR3aa: CASSFGGGHKVPRDTQYF; j_gene: TRBJ2-3; d_gene: .; abundance: .; v_gene: TRBV7-6
CDR3nt: TGCGCCAGCAGCTTGGCTGGTCCATCGAACACTGAAGCTTTCTTT; CDR3aa: CASSLAGPSNTEAFF; j_gene: TRBJ1-1; d_gene: .; abundance: once; v_gene: TRBV5-1
CDR3nt: TGTGCCAGCAGCGCCAGTATCACAGGGGTTTGGGGCAGGCGTGGCACTGAAGCTTTCTTT; CDR3aa: CASSASITGVWGRRGTEAFF; j_gene: TRBJ1-1; d_gene: TRBD1; abundance: .; v_gene: TRBV9
CDR3nt: TGTGCCAGCAGTGACCGTCAGGGGGCTGAAGCTTTCTTT; CDR3aa: CASSDRQGAEAFF; j_gene: TRBJ1-1; d_gene: TRBD1; abundance: .; v_gene: TRBV6-1
CDR3nt: TGTGCCAGCAGTCGCAGTTACCAAGAGACCCAGTACTTC; CDR3aa: CASSRSYQETQYF; j_gene: TRBJ2-5; d_gene: .; abundance: .; v_gene: TRBV12-3/TRBV12-4
CDR3nt: TGTGCCAGCAGCCAAACCATCCCCAGGAGCGGGGAGGATGAGCAGTTCTTC; CDR3aa: CASSQTIPRSGEDEQFF; j_gene: TRBJ2-1; d_gene: TRBD2; abundance: .; v_gene: TRBV7-8
CDR3nt: TGTGCCAGCGGGGGCTATGGCTACACCTTC; CDR3aa: CASGGYGYTF; j_gene: TRBJ1-2; d_gene: .; abundance: .; v_gene: TRBV2
CDR3nt: TGTGCCAGTCGAGGGGGCAGGCTTGTCACCGGGGAGCTGTTTTTT; CDR3aa: CASRGGRLVTGELFF; j_gene: TRBJ2-2; d_gene: TRBD1; abundance: .; v_gene: TRBV19
CDR3nt: TGTGCCAGCAGCCCAGTTACACACCAGGCCACCGGGGAGCTGTTTTTT; CDR3aa: CASSPVTHQATGELFF; j_gene: TRBJ2-2; d_gene: .; abundance: .; v_gene: TRBV5-4
CDR3nt: TGTGCCAGTAGTAGGCCAGGGGTACCGAACACTGAAGCTTTCTTT; CDR3aa: CASSRPGVPNTEAFF; j_gene: TRBJ1-1; d_gene: .; abundance: .; v_gene: TRBV19
CDR3nt: TGTGCCAGCAGCCAATTCTACGAGCAGTACTTC; CDR3aa: CASSQFYEQYF; j_gene: TRBJ2-7; d_gene: .; abundance: .; v_gene: TRBV3-1/TRBV3-2
CDR3nt: TGTGCCAGCAGTTTCCAGGGAGCGGGGGCCAACGTCCTGACTTTC; CDR3aa: CASSFQGAGANVLTF; j_gene: TRBJ2-6; d_gene: .; abundance: few; v_gene: TRBV27
CDR3nt: TGCGCCAGCAGCCAAGGGGCGGGGGGGCTCGGTGAGCAGTTCTTC; CDR3aa: CASSQGAGGLGEQFF; j_gene: TRBJ2-1; d_gene: TRBD2; abundance: .; v_gene: TRBV4-1
CDR3nt: TGTGCCAGCAGCGCGAACCTCAGGGACGCTACTAATGAAAAACTGTTTTTT; CDR3aa: CASSANLRDATNEKLFF; j_gene: TRBJ1-4; d_gene: .; abundance: .; v_gene: TRBV9
CDR3nt: TGTGCCAGCATCCCTTTGGGAGCTAACTATGGCTACACCTTC; CDR3aa: CASIPLGANYGYTF; j_gene: TRBJ1-2; d_gene: .; abundance: .; v_gene: TRBV5-6
CDR3nt: TGTGCCAGCAGGGGCCAATTTGCGGGCGAGCAGTACTTC; CDR3aa: CASRGQFAGEQYF; j_gene: TRBJ2-7; d_gene: .; abundance: .; v_gene: TRBV3-1/TRBV3-2
CDR3nt: TGTGCCAGTAGTACATTTGAGTCGGGGAGCAATCAGCCCCAGCATTTT; CDR3aa: CASSTFESGSNQPQHF; j_gene: TRBJ1-5; d_gene: .; abundance: .; v_gene: TRBV19
CDR3nt: TGTGCCAGCAGCCTTCGACAGGGATCCAATCAGCCCCAGCATTTT; CDR3aa: CASSLRQGSNQPQHF; j_gene: TRBJ1-5; d_gene: TRBD1; abundance: once; v_gene: TRBV4-2
CDR3nt: TGTGCCAGCAGTTTACCGGGGAGCACTAATGAAAAACTGTTTTTT; CDR3aa: CASSLPGSTNEKLFF; j_gene: TRBJ1-4; d_gene: .; abundance: .; v_gene: TRBV28
CDR3nt: TGTGCCAGCAGCAGACCTCAGGCTTCGGGCAATCAGCCCCAGCATTTT; CDR3aa: CASSRPQASGNQPQHF; j_gene: TRBJ1-5; d_gene: .; abundance: .; v_gene: TRBV21-1
CDR3nt: TGTGCCAGCAGCTCCCGGGACAGGCCGGCTCATGGCTACACCTTC; CDR3aa: CASSSRDRPAHGYTF; j_gene: TRBJ1-2; d_gene: TRBD1; abundance: .; v_gene: TRBV7-9
CDR3nt: TGCGCCAGCAGCTTGGGGGACCTCAAGAGCTCTGGGGCCAACGTCCTGACTTTC; CDR3aa: CASSLGDLKSSGANVLTF; j_gene: TRBJ2-6; d_gene: .; abundance: .; v_gene: TRBV5-1
CDR3nt: TGTGCCAGCATGATGGATCAGCCCCAGCATTTT; CDR3aa: CASMMDQPQHF; j_gene: TRBJ1-5; d_gene: .; abundance: .; v_gene: TRBV12-3/TRBV12-4
CDR3nt: TGCGCCAGCAGTGAGTCCGACAGTTCTTCGGCGGAGACCCAGTACTTC; CDR3aa: CASSESDSSSAETQYF; j_gene: TRBJ2-5; d_gene: .; abundance: .; v_gene: TRBV10-1
CDR3nt: TGTGCCAGCAGCTTACATGCAGTAAATGAAGCTTTCTTT; CDR3aa: CASSLHAVNEAFF; j_gene: TRBJ1-1; d_gene: .; abundance: .; v_gene: TRBV11-2
CDR3nt: TGTGCCAGCAGTGAAGGGGTAATACGGACTAATGAAAAACTGTTTTTT; CDR3aa: CASSEGVIRTNEKLFF; j_gene: TRBJ1-4; d_gene: .; abundance: .; v_gene: TRBV2
CDR3nt: TGTGCCAGCAGCCGGGGGGTGGCAGGGTCGAAGGAGACCCAGTACTTC; CDR3aa: CASSRGVAGSKETQYF; j_gene: TRBJ2-5; d_gene: .; abundance: .; v_gene: TRBV3-1/TRBV3-2
CDR3nt: TGTGCCAGCAGCTCCGGGACAGGGGTTGCCTACGAGCAGTACTTC; CDR3aa: CASSSGTGVAYEQYF; j_gene: TRBJ2-7; d_gene: TRBD1; abundance: .; v_gene: TRBV7-9
CDR3nt: TGTGCCAGCAGCCTACCGGGACAGAACACTGAAGCTTTCTTT; CDR3aa: CASSLPGQNTEAFF; j_gene: TRBJ1-1; d_gene: .; abundance: once; v_gene: TRBV14
CDR3nt: TGTGCCAGCAGTTACCCCGGGACAGGGTCCTACGAGCAGTACTTC; CDR3aa: CASSYPGTGSYEQYF; j_gene: TRBJ2-7; d_gene: TRBD1; abundance: once; v_gene: TRBV6-5
CDR3nt: TGTGCCAGCAGCTTATCCCAGGGGAGGGGGACTGAAGCTTTCTTT; CDR3aa: CASSLSQGRGTEAFF; j_gene: TRBJ1-1; d_gene: .; abundance: .; v_gene: TRBV7-8
CDR3nt: TGTGCCAGCAGTTTAAAGAGGGCTAGCGGGGGTTACGAGCAGTACTTC; CDR3aa: CASSLKRASGGYEQYF; j_gene: TRBJ2-7; d_gene: TRBD2; abundance: once; v_gene: TRBV27
CDR3nt: TGTGCCAGCTCACCGGTTGGGAACACTGAAGCTTTCTTT; CDR3aa: CASSPVGNTEAFF; j_gene: TRBJ1-1; d_gene: .; abundance: .; v_gene: TRBV18
CDR3nt: TGTGCCAGCTCACGTCAAGAGACCCAGTACTTC; CDR3aa: CASSRQETQYF; j_gene: TRBJ2-5; d_gene: .; abundance: .; v_gene: TRBV18
CDR3nt: TGCGCCAGCAGCTTGGACGTCGCCTCTGGAAACACCATATATTTT; CDR3aa: CASSLDVASGNTIYF; j_gene: TRBJ1-3; d_gene: .; abundance: .; v_gene: TRBV5-1